This section outlines one T cell receptor (beta chain) sequence together with its context. Its antigen remains unknown. CD4+ T cell isolation took place after 10 days of culture. BNT162b2 vaccine or mRNA-1273 vaccine was given to participants in two doses. IL-2 medium supplanted half the medium on days 3 and 7. Assay used: immunoSEQ multiplex PCR; TCRdb lists only in-frame clones, some missing. The sample has roughly 40,000 clones; about 70% are singletons. These data come from a study of vaccination effects on CD4 cells after COVID-19. Overall study: Median timing of post-vaccine samples was 72 days after the second dose. Culturing of a few million PBMC per well took place with around 10 IU/ml IL-2 and 7.5 to 10 ug/ml peptides.

Study results and limitations: Both infection-induced and vaccine-induced clones contracted markedly at late post-vaccination timepoints.

This clonotype was obtained from a human donor who received a COVID-19 vaccine. The material sequenced was CD4+ T cells from PBMCs cultured without peptide, taken after COVID-19 vaccination.

Here the CDR3 DNA reads TGTGCCAGCAAGCTACGCGGGGGGGTGTACGAGCAGTACTTC. This sequence encodes CASKLRGGVYEQYF. The V and J genes are TRBV2 and TRBJ2-7; 9 bases agree with TRBD2. After removal of 7 bases from V and 4 bases from J, the junction contained 8 bases not matched to a gene. This CDR3 region has 14 residues. Germline-derived CDR1 and CDR2 are SNHLY and FYNNEI.